These 24 T cell receptor beta chains were all obtained from the same sample, sequenced in a study of beta chain features in type 1 diabetes. Expressed TCRB transcripts were sequenced because the isolated RNA had all been reverse transcribed beforehand. This table comes from immunoSEQ multiplex PCR, and its TCRdb copy is limited to in-frame clones, with some not included. The data show roughly 150,000 clones, approximately 10% seen once. General observations from the study: In every one of the four CD4+ subsets, TCRB CDR3s were moderately but significantly shorter in Type 1 diabetes patients.

The antigens for these receptors are not known. The sequencing sample was made of central memory CD4+ T cells from blood. These TCRs come from a man younger than 45 with type 1 diabetes.

This chain uses TRBV18 with TRBJ1-1; 11 bases line up with TRBD1. V shed 5 bases and J 11 bases; nucleotides not matched to a gene: 10. This CDR3 is 14 amino acids long. Germline V lookup: CDR1 KGHSH, CDR2 LQKENI. The CDR3 region is CASSDKDRGQSAFF. DNA for the CDR3: TGTGCCAGCTCAGACAAGGACAGGGGGCAATCGGCTTTCTTT.

The chain combines TRBV28 with TRBJ2-3; D is undetermined. The CDR3 has 11 amino acids. Per the germline V gene, CDR1 is MDHEN and CDR2 is SYDVKM. Trimming removed 5 bases at V and 6 bases at J, with 6 bases between. The CDR3 DNA is TGTGCCAGCAGTCGGTATGATACGCAGTATTTT. It specifies CASSRYDTQYF.

The chain joins TRBV2 to TRBJ2-2; 11 bases line up with TRBD2. Germline CDR1 and CDR2: SNHLY and FYNNEI. The CDR3 contains 13 residues. Trimming cost V 8 bases and J 4 bases; bases outside gene matches: 0. Here the CDR3 DNA reads TGTGCCAGCGGGACTAGCGGCACCGGGGAGCTGTTTTTT. Translation: CASGTSGTGELFF.

There are a few counts of this clone. The chain carries TRBV29-1 and TRBJ2-6; D is unresolved. With 4 bases removed from V and 0 bases from J, the gap between germline ends came to 7 bases. This CDR3 spans 14 amino acids. CDR1 and CDR2 from the germline V gene are SQVTM and ANQGSEA. The CDR3 region is CSVVVNSGANVLTF. The CDR3 DNA reads TGCAGCGTTGTAGTTAACTCTGGGGCCAACGTCCTGACTTTC.

The CDR3 DNA sequence: TGCGCCAGCAGCTTGGTGACAGGGGTTCACTATGGCTACACCTTC. It is translated as CASSLVTGVHYGYTF. This chain links TRBV5-1 with TRBJ1-2, with TRBD1 matching 8 bases. With V trimmed by 0 bases and J by 3 bases, 4 bases remained unmatched. The length of the CDR3 is 15 residues. Germline V lookup: CDR1 SGHRS, CDR2 YFSETQ.

This chain uses TRBV28 with TRBJ2-7, with 9 bases identical to TRBD1. The CDR3 length is 18 residues. The germline V gene has CDR1 MDHEN and CDR2 SYDVKM. V dropped 6 bases and J dropped 5; count of bases not matched to a gene: 20. CDR3 amino acids: CASRSNDHSGTGSDEQYF. As DNA, the CDR3 is TGTGCCAGCAGATCTAACGACCATTCGGGGACAGGGTCGGACGAGCAGTACTTC.

This clone was counted between two and nine times. This chain uses TRBV5-1 with TRBJ1-4; 10 positions agree with TRBD1. CDR1 and CDR2 (germline): SGHRS, YFSETQ. CDR3 length: 16 amino acids. V dropped 3 bases and J dropped 8; count of bases not matched to a gene: 10. CDR3 residues: CASSSYPGTGDEKLFF. CDR3 DNA: TGCGCCAGCAGCTCATACCCCGGGACAGGGGACGAAAAACTGTTTTTT.

The gene calls are TRBV5-1 and TRBJ2-6, with D perhaps TRBD2 (5 bases). Between the trimmed V and J ends, which lost 4 bases and 2 bases, there was a span of 10 bases. The CDR3 has 15 residues. Per germline, CDR1 SGHRS and CDR2 YFSETQ. The CDR3 is CASSIGGAGANVLTF. The CDR3, as DNA: TGCGCCAGCAGCATCGGAGGTGCTGGGGCCAACGTCCTGACTTTC.

The CDR3 nucleotides are TGTGCCAGCAGCTTAGGAGTCCGGGGAGGGCTTAGCACAGATACGCAGTATTTT. This codes for CASSLGVRGGLSTDTQYF. This chain joins TRBV7-7 and TRBJ2-3, with 7 bases that match TRBD2. Trimming took 1 base from V and 0 from J; bases not matched to a gene: 10. Germline CDR1 SSHAT, CDR2 FNYEAQ (reference sequence). The CDR3 has 18 residues.

This clone has more than one count but fewer than ten. The chain is built from TRBV19 and TRBJ2-1, with a tentative D call TRBD1 (5 bases). V was clipped by 5 bases and J by 3 bases, with 8 bases between them. Germline CDR1 LNHDA, CDR2 SQIVND (reference sequence). CDR3 length equals 13 residues. The chain's CDR3 is CASSRTFYNEQFF. The CDR3 nucleotides read TGTGCCAGTAGTCGGACATTCTACAATGAGCAGTTCTTC.

There are a few counts of this clone. This sequence joins TRBV28 and TRBJ2-1; 9 nucleotides agree with TRBD1. The CDR3 has 16 amino acids. Germline V gene sequence: CDR1 MDHEN, CDR2 SYDVKM. Trimming took 6 bases from V and 0 from J; bases not matched to a gene: 6. This CDR3 reads CASRKDRGSSYNEQFF. Here the CDR3 DNA reads TGTGCCAGCAGAAAGGACAGGGGAAGCTCCTACAATGAGCAGTTCTTC.

J is TRBJ2-7 and V is TRBV30, with D uncertain. V shed 3 bases and J shed 4 bases, with 13 bases lying between them. The CDR3 runs to 13 residues. Looked up from germline, CDR1 is GTSNPN and CDR2 is SVGIG (reference sequence). CDR3 residues: CAWRHPSGYEQYF. CDR3 coding DNA: TGTGCCTGGAGGCATCCCTCGGGTTACGAGCAGTACTTC.

This clone was observed a single time. The chain is built from TRBV19 and TRBJ2-1; perhaps TRBD2 as D (6 bases). Germline-derived CDR1 and CDR2 are LNHDA and SQIVND (reference sequence). Trimming cost V 7 bases and J 1 base, with 17 bases left between them. CDR3 size: 16 residues. The CDR3 nucleotides are TGTGCCAGTATAGGTATGGGGGGTGAGTCCTACAATGAGCAGTTCTTC. Its translation: CASIGMGGESYNEQFF.

This clone was seen only a few times. The genes are TRBV5-1 and TRBJ1-1; maybe TRBD1 (6 bases). Germline CDR1 SGHRS, CDR2 YFSETQ. V lost 4 bases to trimming and J lost 1 base, with 17 bases between them. The CDR3 contains 16 residues. CDR3 nucleotides: TGCGCCAGCAGCCGGGGAGGGGGGGGATCGAACACTGAAGCTTTCTTT. It specifies CASSRGGGGSNTEAFF. The whole variable domain, remainder taken from reference TRBV5-1 and TRBJ1-1, is KAGVTQTPRYLIKTRGQQVTLSCSPISGHRSVSWYQQTPGQGLQFLFEYFSETQRNKGNFPGRFSGRQFSNSRSEMNVSTLELGDSALYLCASSRGGGGSNTEAFFGQGTRLTVV.

V gene TRBV6-1 combines with J gene TRBJ2-1; tentative D call: TRBD2 (5 bases). Trimming took 7 bases from V and 10 from J, leaving 20 bases between them. CDR3 length: 14 residues. In germline, CDR1 is MNHNS, CDR2 SASEGT. The DNA of the CDR3 is TGTGCCAGCAATAGACTACCCTCCTCCAGGGAGCAGTTCTTC. This codes for CASNRLPSSREQFF.

This clone was counted between two and nine times. The chain recombines TRBV28 with TRBJ1-2; weak D call: TRBD1 (6 bases). Trimming stripped 5 bases from V and 2 bases from J, with 12 bases between. There are 14 residues in the CDR3. The germline V gene encodes CDR1 MDHEN and CDR2 SYDVKM. In DNA form, the CDR3 reads TGTGCCAGCAGTAGGGACATTCTAAACTATGGCTACACCTTC. Protein sequence: CASSRDILNYGYTF.

The rearrangement links TRBV12-5 to TRBJ2-1, with TRBD2 matching over 11 bases. The CDR3 length is 15 residues. V lost 1 base, J lost 6 bases, and 2 bases stayed unmatched. Germline CDR1 is LGHNT and CDR2 is FRNRAP. The CDR3 sequence: CASGLGTSGFNEQFF. The CDR3 DNA follows: TGTGCTAGTGGTTTGGGGACTAGCGGGTTCAATGAGCAGTTCTTC.

V usage is TRBV19 and J usage is TRBJ1-5; D may be TRBD1 (6 bases). The length of the CDR3 is 15 residues. V lost 5 bases to trimming and J lost 9 bases, with 20 bases between them. Germline CDR1 LNHDA, CDR2 SQIVND (reference sequence). The CDR3 sequence is CASSPERQDSWPQHF. CDR3 sequence (DNA): TGTGCCAGTAGTCCTGAGAGACAGGATTCATGGCCCCAGCATTTT.

This clone came up a few times. The chain has TRBV11-2 and TRBJ2-7; tentatively, D is TRBD1 (6 bases). Germline V gives CDR1 SGHAT, CDR2 FQNNGV. The CDR3 totals 13 residues. The germline V and J ends were trimmed by 5 bases and 5 bases, with 13 bases remaining between them. CDR3 protein: CASSQTRGHEQYF. In nucleotides, the CDR3 is TGTGCCAGCAGCCAGACCAGGGGACACGAGCAGTACTTC.

V usage is TRBV15 and J usage is TRBJ2-7; 8 nucleotides match TRBD2. The CDR3 has 15 residues. Germline assignment: CDR1 LNHNV and CDR2 YYDKDF (reference sequence). V dropped 3 bases and J dropped 6; count of bases not matched to a gene: 10. CDR3: CATSSDGTRMSEQYF. The CDR3, as DNA: TGTGCCACCAGCAGTGACGGGACTAGAATGTCCGAGCAGTACTTC.

The chain uses TRBV9 and TRBJ2-3; D remains ambiguous. The germline V and J ends were trimmed by 3 bases and 2 bases, with 7 bases remaining between them. CDR1 and CDR2 from the germline V gene are SGDLS and YYNGEE. This CDR3 region has 13 residues. The CDR3 DNA reads as TGTGCCAGCAGCGCAGTTAACACAGATACGCAGTATTTT. It specifies CASSAVNTDTQYF.

The chain combines TRBV27 with TRBJ1-2; 9 nucleotides line up with TRBD1. Germline CDR1 is MNHEY and CDR2 is SMNVEV (reference sequence). CDR3 length: 13 residues. J gave up 5 bases and V 6 bases, and 4 bases lay outside the gene matches. In DNA, the CDR3 is TGTGCCAGCAGACGGGACAGGGAGTATGGCTACACCTTC. Protein sequence: CASRRDREYGYTF.

The V gene is TRBV28, the J gene TRBJ2-1; TRBD1 aligns across 8 bases. The CDR3 loop spans 15 amino acids. Looked up from germline, CDR1 is MDHEN and CDR2 is SYDVKM. J was trimmed by 6 bases and V by 6 bases; bases with no gene match: 10. In nucleotides, the CDR3 is TGTGCCAGCAGCTTCCCCGGGACAGGCGGCAATGAGCAGTTCTTC. Its protein is CASSFPGTGGNEQFF. Full variable domain (missing parts from reference TRBV28 and TRBJ2-1): DVKVTQSSRYLVKRTGEKVFLECVQDMDHENMFWYRQDPGLGLRLIYFSYDVKMKEKGDIPEGYSVSREKKERFSLILESASTNQTSMYLCASSFPGTGGNEQFFGPGTRLTVL.

The gene calls are TRBV20-1 and TRBJ1-3, with D possibly matching TRBD1 (6 bases). V shed 2 bases and J shed 10 bases, with 9 bases lying between them. Germline CDR1 DFQATT, CDR2 SNEGSKA (reference sequence). The CDR3 covers 11 residues. For the CDR3, the DNA is TGCAGTGCTAGAAGGGACATAACCATATATTTT. This gives the protein CSARRDITIYF.